This TCR beta chain was obtained from a study of sequential checkpoint blockade in melanoma. Study-level background: First-line arms were nivolumab then ipilimumab, or the reverse, randomized 1:1. After both sequences, patients received maintenance nivolumab.

Here immunoSEQ multiplex PCR was the method, and the copy in TCRdb shows in-frame clones only, minus some. The profile shows about 28,000 clones, about 89% of them singletons. Between the trimmed V and J ends, which lost 6 bases and 9 bases, there was a span of 27 bases. CDR3 size: 16 residues. Germline lookup yields CDR1 MDHEN and CDR2 SYDVKM. The treatment is: randomized to nivolumab then ipilimumab (arm A) or the reverse (arm B). No patient had prior DNA-damaging chemotherapy. Sorted cells were live CD3+CD8+, lacking CD19 and CD56, from PBMCs. The source was CD8+ T cells sorted from blood (inferred from file names), collected from a patient given nivolumab and ipilimumab in sequence. The chain couples TRBV28 to TRBJ2-7, with a tentative D call TRBD1 (5 bases). The source is a human donor with melanoma. CDR3 sequence reads: CASSRRGLLSSGLQYV. The DNA of the CDR3 is TGTGCCAGCAGCCGAAGGGGCTTGCTTTCCTCGGGCTTGCAGTACGTC.